This T cell receptor (beta chain) was identified in a study of CD8 T cells in ankylosing spondylitis listed by TCRdb under 2017. A note on the overall study: The study profiled T cell receptor beta repertoires in healthy donors and ankylosing spondylitis patients to find disease-linked TCR variants. The whole study cohort included about a hundred healthy donors and about two dozen ankylosing spondylitis patients. Peripheral blood samples were taken, and synovial fluid was additionally collected from ankylosing spondylitis patients. Points the paper makes about the study in general: The disease-linked clones had a CD8+ phenotype and were found at relatively low frequencies in peripheral blood. Some TCR beta motif variants had previously been reported in synovial fluid and blood of reactive arthritis patients, which suggested common disease-initiation mechanisms. A TCR beta motif of fewer than 10 highly homologous amino acid variants appeared characteristic of blood from ankylosing spondylitis patients. Significant enrichment of the disease-linked clones was reported in matched synovial fluid samples from ankylosing spondylitis patients.

This clonotype was observed a handful of times. Its antigen specificity is not known. Per-nucleotide qualities are absent, and no much larger clonotype sits a single base away. The instrument was an Illumina HiSeq 2500. Quantitative 5'-RACE with molecular barcodes was used to prepare TCR beta libraries. For the original study's pipeline: A new computational method based on a probabilistic model of VDJ rearrangement was used to identify disease-linked TCR variants. TCRdb took the public reads, trimmed them with fastp at Q25, ran MiXCR for clone calling and kept in-frame beta chains. Rows merge per CDR3 protein into single entries with the most common DNA and genes. These V and J calls are TCRdb output, not the study's own analysis. The sample table contains 300,000 to 350,000 distinct CDR3 sequences; only one count was recorded for 9.5% to 13% of them. Together, the top ten hold around 10% of the sample.

V and J are truncated by 5 bases and 6 bases respectively, leaving an intervening sequence of 18 bases. CDR3 length: 15 amino acids, cysteine to phenylalanine. Just the 45-base CDR3 DNA is kept, in frame starting at base 1. Reading the germline V gene gives CDR1 WSHSY and CDR2 SAAADI. The sequence derives from a female donor with ankylosing spondylitis or in good health (not recorded which). The sequencing input was blood, either unsorted or a sorted T cell fraction (not recorded which). The chain is assembled from TRBV10-2 and TRBJ2-3; the D gene is possibly TRBD2, with 5 bases matching. The CDR3 is CASSPGLGSSDTQYF. The nucleotide sequence reads as follows: TGCGCCAGCAGTCCCGGACTCGGATCTTCGGATACGCAGTATTTT.